The present entry profiles one TCR beta chain with its context. Its antigen is not identified. Method: immunoSEQ multiplex PCR; TCRdb's copy keeps in-frame clones and lacks some. Of thousands of clones listed, 60% to 80% are singletons. Germline lookup yields CDR1 SGHRS and CDR2 YFSETQ. The CDR3 contains 16 residues. V dropped 0 bases and J dropped 9; count of bases not matched to a gene: 8. The data stem from a study of cytotoxic CD8 clonotypes in ibrutinib-treated CLL. Study information: Investigators reported around 25 partial and 2 complete responses; after median around 63 months, roughly 14 patients remained remitted and some 12 progressed. Samples averaged about 260,000 productive templates and tens of thousands of productive rearrangements. Study-wide findings and caveats: Clonality increased at ibrutinib response and stayed stable in sustained remission. At progression, however, it fell back toward baseline.

The rearrangement uses TRBV5-1 and TRBJ1-6; the match to TRBD1 covers 8 bases. The source was PBMCs, collected before ibrutinib treatment. This TCR derives from a human donor with chronic lymphocytic leukemia. The CDR3 here is CASSLGMEGQGSPLHF. The CDR3 DNA reads TGCGCCAGCAGCTTGGGGATGGAAGGACAGGGTTCACCCCTCCACTTT.